Listed below are T cell receptor beta chains from one sample, sequenced in a study of T cell responses to AZD1222 COVID-19 vaccine. Profiling relied on immunoSEQ multiplex PCR, and the TCRdb table lists in-frame clones only, not all of them. The sample lists 140,000 to 150,000 clones, about nine tenths occurring once. The material sequenced was peripheral blood, taken on day 0 of AZD1222 vaccination. These receptors all come from an adult in good health. CDR3s include the opening cysteine and the closing phenylalanine or tryptophan. Fields, in order: V gene, clone size, J gene, D gene, CDR3 DNA, CDR3 protein. A D gene is named only where the DNA matches it firmly. Not all rows give a size; the values are once, few, many and, for expanded clones, a class.

TRBV2	.	TRBJ1-1	.	TGTGCCAGCACTTGGGCCAGCGGTGAAGCTTTCTTT	CASTWASGEAFF
TRBV2	.	TRBJ2-7	.	TGTGCCAGCAGTAAACAGGGATCCGCCTACGAGCAGTACTTC	CASSKQGSAYEQYF
TRBV28	.	TRBJ2-6	TRBD1	TGTGCCAGCAGGGGGACAGGAGGGACTCCAGTCCTGACTTTC	CASRGTGGTPVLTF
TRBV5-5	.	TRBJ2-5	TRBD2	TGTGCCAGCAGCCCGCTAGCGGGAGGGGTTGAGACCCAGTACTTC	CASSPLAGGVETQYF
TRBV7-7	.	TRBJ1-4	.	TGTGCCAGCAGCCCGGACAGAGGCGAAAAACTGTTTTTT	CASSPDRGEKLFF
TRBV30	once	TRBJ1-5	.	TGTGCCTGGAGTGCAGGGTCGGTTAGCAATCAGCCCCAGCATTTT	CAWSAGSVSNQPQHF
TRBV7-2	.	TRBJ1-2	.	TGTGCCAGCAGCTTTCACACAGCCCTTGACTATGGCTACACCTTC	CASSFHTALDYGYTF
TRBV11-2	.	TRBJ1-2	TRBD1	TGTGCCAGCAGCTTGAACAGGGGGCTAGAGTATGGCTACACCTTC	CASSLNRGLEYGYTF
TRBV6-4	.	TRBJ1-2	.	TGTGCCAGCAGTATATTGGGTGGCTACACCTTC	CASSILGGYTF
TRBV18	.	TRBJ2-3	.	TGTGCCAGCTCACCACTCAGAAGCACAGATACGCAGTATTTT	CASSPLRSTDTQYF
TRBV5-6	.	TRBJ2-5	TRBD2	TGTGCCAGCAGCTCGTGGGGGCCTAGCGGGAGGACCCAGTACTTC	CASSSWGPSGRTQYF
TRBV2	.	TRBJ2-5	.	TGTGCCAGCACCGGATTTGGCAGGGGAGAGACCCAGTACTTC	CASTGFGRGETQYF
TRBV3-1/TRBV3-2	once	TRBJ2-6	.	TGTGCCAGCAGCCGACCTCCGGGGACCTTCCCGGGAGCCAACGTCCTGACTTTC	CASSRPPGTFPGANVLTF
TRBV2	.	TRBJ1-2	TRBD1	TGTGCCAGCAGCCGACAGGGTGATGGCTACACCTTC	CASSRQGDGYTF
TRBV7-9	few	TRBJ2-1	TRBD1	TGTGCCAGCAGCTCCCGGGACAGGGTGAATGAGCAGTTCTTC	CASSSRDRVNEQFF
TRBV28	.	TRBJ2-1	.	TGTGCCAGCAGTTTCGTCCGGGGCGGAAGGCAGTACGATGAGCAGTTCTTC	CASSFVRGGRQYDEQFF
TRBV11-3	.	TRBJ2-7	.	TGTGCCAGCAGCCTTAGGACGGGTCAAAATCACTACGAGCAGTACTTC	CASSLRTGQNHYEQYF
TRBV3-1/TRBV3-2	.	TRBJ1-2	.	TGTGCCAGCAGCCAATTAGGAGCTAACTATGGCTACACCTTC	CASSQLGANYGYTF
TRBV24-1	.	TRBJ2-2	TRBD1	TGTGCCACCAGTGATCGACAGGGTGCCGGGGAGCTGTTTTTT	CATSDRQGAGELFF
TRBV21-1	.	TRBJ1-5	.	TGTGCCAGCAGCTTCCGCTGGGCCAGGGGGCCGGCGGGTTATCAGCCCCAGCATTTT	CASSFRWARGPAGYQPQHF
TRBV9	.	TRBJ2-1	.	TGTGCCAGCAGCGTAGGCTGGGCTGAGCAGTTCTTC	CASSVGWAEQFF
TRBV7-2	.	TRBJ1-3	.	TGTGCCAGCAGCTATAGGCCCTCCGGAAACACCATATATTTT	CASSYRPSGNTIYF
TRBV11-2	.	TRBJ1-2	.	TGTGCCAGCAGCTCAGAGTACTATGGCTACACCTTC	CASSSEYYGYTF
TRBV28	.	TRBJ1-1	.	TGTGCCAGCAGTTTTCGGCAGGCGGCCACTGAAGCTTTCTTT	CASSFRQAATEAFF
TRBV6-5	.	TRBJ2-1	.	TGTGCCAGCAGATACACTAGGGGTGAGCAGTTCTTC	CASRYTRGEQFF
TRBV7-2	.	TRBJ2-1	TRBD2	TGTGCCAGCAGAAAATGGACTAGCGGCTACAATGAGCAGTTCTTC	CASRKWTSGYNEQFF
TRBV7-2	.	TRBJ2-7	.	TGTGCCAGCAGCGCGGGACACAGCTCCTACGAGCAGTACTTC	CASSAGHSSYEQYF
TRBV20-1	.	TRBJ1-2	.	TGCAGTGCTAGTACAGGGCTTAATGGCTACACCTTC	CSASTGLNGYTF
TRBV28	.	TRBJ1-2	TRBD1	TGTGCCAGCAGTGACAGGGCCTATGGCTACACCTTC	CASSDRAYGYTF
TRBV28	.	TRBJ1-5	.	TGTGCCAGCAGCAATGGCGGGGGGAGCAATCAGCCCCAGCATTTT	CASSNGGGSNQPQHF
TRBV4-3	.	TRBJ2-5	TRBD1	TGCGCCAGCAGCCAAGGGGCAGGGGGAGAGACCCAGTACTTC	CASSQGAGGETQYF
TRBV27	.	TRBJ2-1	.	TGTGCCAGCAGTTTTTCGGCGGCAGGGCCCTACAATGAGCAGTTCTTC	CASSFSAAGPYNEQFF
TRBV29-1	.	TRBJ2-1	TRBD1	TGCAGCGTTGAAGATCGACAGGGGCCTTTTGAGCAGTTCTTC	CSVEDRQGPFEQFF
TRBV28	.	TRBJ1-6	TRBD1	TGTGCCAGCAGTTTTAGGTCCCAGGGGGTAGGATATAATTCACCCCTCCACTTT	CASSFRSQGVGYNSPLHF
TRBV4-1	once	TRBJ2-5	.	TGCGCCAGCAGCCAAGTTTCAGGGACCCAGTACTTC	CASSQVSGTQYF
TRBV5-1	.	TRBJ2-1	.	TGCGCCAGCAGCGAACTAGACAGCCTCTTGAATGAGCAGTTCTTC	CASSELDSLLNEQFF
TRBV7-6	few	TRBJ2-1	TRBD2	TGTGCCAGCAGCCCCCGCCTGCGGGAGAGAGGTGAGCAGTTCTTC	CASSPRLRERGEQFF
TRBV18	.	TRBJ2-1	TRBD2	TGTGCCAGCTCATCGAGCGGGAGCAATGAGCAGTTCTTC	CASSSSGSNEQFF
TRBV6-2/TRBV6-3	.	TRBJ2-5	TRBD2	TGTGCCAGCAGTTACTCGGGACTAGCGGGAGATGTGACCCAGTACTTC	CASSYSGLAGDVTQYF
TRBV29-1	.	TRBJ1-2	.	TGCAGCGTTGAGGTTGACTCCGTCGGGAGGGGCTACACCTTC	CSVEVDSVGRGYTF
TRBV27	.	TRBJ2-7	.	TGTGCCAGCAGTTTCACAGGGTACTCCTACGAGCAGTACTTC	CASSFTGYSYEQYF
TRBV19	.	TRBJ1-2	TRBD1	TGTGCCAGTAGGGACAGGGGGTATGGCTACACCTTC	CASRDRGYGYTF
TRBV29-1	.	TRBJ2-1	.	TGCAGCGTTGAGACAGTCTCCTACAATGAGCAGTTCTTC	CSVETVSYNEQFF
TRBV30	.	TRBJ1-5	TRBD1	TGTGCCTGGAATTCAGGGGGGAGGCAGCCCCAGCATTTT	CAWNSGGRQPQHF
TRBV20-1	.	TRBJ2-7	.	TGCAGTGCTAGTGGAAGCTCCTACGAGCAGTACTTC	CSASGSSYEQYF
TRBV28	.	TRBJ1-6	.	TGTGCCAGCAAGGGGAGCACAGGGAGAAATTCACCCCTCCACTTT	CASKGSTGRNSPLHF
TRBV4-1	once	TRBJ2-3	.	TGCGCCAGCAGCTGGGTAGGGCAGAACTCAGATACGCAGTATTTT	CASSWVGQNSDTQYF
TRBV15	.	TRBJ2-5	.	TGTGCCACCAGCAGGGGGGCCTTACAGGGACTGGAGACCCAGTACTTC	CATSRGALQGLETQYF
TRBV6-5	.	TRBJ1-4	.	TGTGCCAGCTCCATCAGTGCAACTAATGAAAAACTGTTTTTT	CASSISATNEKLFF
TRBV4-3	.	TRBJ2-7	TRBD2	TGCGCCAGCAGCCTAGAGCTAGCGGGAGTTGCCGAGCAGTACTTC	CASSLELAGVAEQYF
TRBV6-5	.	TRBJ2-5	.	TGTGCCAGCAGTACTACAGGGAACCTCGAGGCCCAGTACTTC	CASSTTGNLEAQYF
TRBV13	.	TRBJ2-5	TRBD2	TGTGCCAGCAGCTTATCTAGCGGGAGGTCCCAGACCCAGTACTTC	CASSLSSGRSQTQYF
TRBV7-8	.	TRBJ2-6	.	TGTGCCAGCAGCGCAAGCTCTGGGGCCAACGTCCTGACTTTC	CASSASSGANVLTF
TRBV7-2	.	TRBJ1-1	.	TGTGCCAGCAGCTTAGGGGGGGGATGGGGCACTGAAGCTTTCTTT	CASSLGGGWGTEAFF
TRBV21-1	few	TRBJ2-7	.	TGTGCCAGCAGCAAAGTCTTGCAGGTTCCTTCCTACGAGCAGTACTTC	CASSKVLQVPSYEQYF
TRBV2	.	TRBJ1-2	.	TGTGCCAGCAGGGGGGAAGGGAGTGGAGGTGGCTACACCTTC	CASRGEGSGGGYTF
TRBV9	.	TRBJ2-3	TRBD2	TGTGCCAGCAGCGGACTAGCGCGCACAGATACGCAGTATTTT	CASSGLARTDTQYF
TRBV18	.	TRBJ1-3	.	TGTGCCAGCTCAATATCAGGTCGATACACCATATATTTT	CASSISGRYTIYF
TRBV5-1	.	TRBJ1-1	.	TGCGCCAGCAGCCTAACAGGGTCCACTGAAGCTTTCTTT	CASSLTGSTEAFF
TRBV6-2/TRBV6-3	.	TRBJ1-3	.	TGTGCCAGCAGTCTCGGCCAAGGAGACGGAAACACCATATATTTT	CASSLGQGDGNTIYF